The entry that follows covers one T cell receptor (beta chain) sequence. The antigen remains undetermined. No conserved phenylalanine or tryptophan is present at the end of the CDR3, so a read error is the likely explanation. Patients were excluded for uncontrolled infection, other autoimmune disease, pregnancy or lactation. The TCR beta CDR3 regions underwent amplification using RNA transcripts as the source. With the HTBI primer set, the TCR CDR3 went through a first round of RT-PCR. TCRdb recomputed calls from the multiplex PCR reads with MiXCR, one row per CDR3 protein. The sample carries a few hundred thousand distinct CDR3 sequences, just over 45% recorded once. The sample is drawn from a study of T cells in Graves' hyperthyroidism and ophthalmopathy. Whole-study findings and limits: A model of 13 V-J features distinguished ophthalmopathy from stable hyperthyroidism.

V was pared by 8 bases and J by 7 bases, with 14 bases of the junction left unmatched. The CDR3 runs to 15 residues. Germline CDR1 and CDR2: SGHVS and FNYEAQ. This clonotype originated in a woman younger than 35 with Graves' hyperthyroidism. Sequenced: peripheral blood or thyroid tissue (not recorded which). V usage is TRBV7-6 and J usage is TRBJ1-2, with 9 nucleotides matching TRBD1. CDR3 amino acids: CASGPAGQGGRGYTL. In DNA form, the CDR3 reads TGTGCCAGCGGCCCAGCGGGACAGGGAGGCCGTGGCTACACCCTC.